Following are 23 T cell receptor beta chains from one sample sequenced in a study of blood T cell repertoires in COVID-19. Using immunoSEQ multiplex PCR, the repertoire was profiled, and TCRdb retains in-frame clones only, with some absent. The top ten clones hold around 10% of a sample with 60,000 to 85,000 clones, around 86% of them seen once. The sequencing input was peripheral blood. All receptors derive from a human donor in a cohort sampled during active COVID-19.

The rearrangement joins TRBV27 to TRBJ1-5; no definite D call. The V gene's germline CDR1 is MNHEY and CDR2 SMNVEV (reference sequence). V lost 2 bases, J lost 9 bases, and 11 bases lay in between. The CDR3 spans 13 residues. The CDR3 region has the DNA TGTGCCAGCAGTTTAGACTCCCTCAGGCCCCAGCATTTT. It translates to CASSLDSLRPQHF.

V is TRBV5-4 and J is TRBJ2-5; 9 bases match TRBD1. CDR1 and CDR2 from the germline V gene are SGHNT and YYREEE (reference sequence). The CDR3 totals 17 residues. J gave up 5 bases and V 4 bases, and 15 bases lay outside the gene matches. The CDR3, as DNA: TGTGCCAGCAGCGGAAAGGACAGGGGATATCTTGGGGAGACCCAGTACTTC. Its protein is CASSGKDRGYLGETQYF. Based on the CDR3 plus reference TRBV5-4 and TRBJ2-5, the full variable domain is ETGVTQSPTHLIKTRGQQVTLRCSSQSGHNTVSWYQQALGQGPQFIFQYYREEENGRGNFPPRFSGLQFPNYSSELNVNALELDDSALYLCASSGKDRGYLGETQYFGPGTRLLVL.

V and J are TRBV3-1 (or the pseudogene TRBV3-2) and TRBJ2-7; D unresolved. V was trimmed by 6 bases and J by 3 bases, leaving 9 bases between them. The CDR3 contains 12 residues. CDR1 LGHDT and CDR2 YNNKEL come from the germline V gene (reference sequence). The CDR3 DNA is TGTGCCAGCAGGGCAGCGAACTACGAGCAGTACTTC. Protein sequence: CASRAANYEQYF.

The chain employs TRBV7-9 and TRBJ2-5; TRBD2 aligns across 7 bases. V lost 2 bases to trimming and J lost 5 bases; unmatched junction nucleotides: 8. The CDR3 has 15 amino acids. Germline values: CDR1 SEHNR, CDR2 FQNEAQ (reference sequence). The CDR3 coding sequence is TGTGCCAGCAGCTTACTGGCTAGCGGTGGGGAGACCCAGTACTTC. As protein: CASSLLASGGETQYF.

The V call is TRBV11-2, the J call TRBJ2-7, with TRBD1 matching 9 bases. The germline gives CDR1 SGHAT, CDR2 FQNNGV. Trimming at V came to 0 bases and at J to 2 bases, leaving 2 bases not matched to a gene. The CDR3 is 15 residues long. In DNA form, the CDR3 reads TGTGCCAGCAGCTTAGACTGGGACAGGGCCTACGAGCAGTACTTC. Protein: CASSLDWDRAYEQYF.

This sequence joins TRBV6-5 and TRBJ2-5, with 7 bases fitting TRBD2. This CDR3 spans 15 amino acids. The germline V gene encodes CDR1 MNHEY and CDR2 SVGAGI. Trimming at V came to 6 bases and at J to 5 bases, leaving 12 bases not matched to a gene. The CDR3 loop reads CASSPGTKGGETQYF. Written as DNA, the CDR3 is TGTGCCAGCAGCCCCGGGACTAAAGGAGGGGAGACCCAGTACTTC.

The V and J genes are TRBV4-1 and TRBJ1-2; the match to TRBD1 covers 8 bases. The CDR3 is made up of 15 amino acids. The germline gives CDR1 MGHRA, CDR2 YSYEKL. J lost 2 bases, V lost 3 bases, and 5 bases had no gene match. CDR3 loop: CASSHTDRENYGYTF. The CDR3, as DNA: TGCGCCAGCAGCCACACGGACAGGGAAAACTATGGCTACACCTTC.

The CDR3 loop is CAIQAGGNTGELFF. For the CDR3, the DNA is TGTGCCATCCAGGCAGGGGGGAACACCGGGGAGCTGTTTTTT. The chain joins TRBV10-3 to TRBJ2-2; 7 nucleotides agree with TRBD1. The CDR3 is 14 residues long. Germline V gene lookup returns CDR1 ENHRY and CDR2 SYGVKD. The junction had 4 bases not matched to a gene; V was cut back by 8 bases and J by 1 base.

V usage is TRBV5-1 and J usage is TRBJ2-1, with 9 bases identical to TRBD1. CDR1 and CDR2 from the germline V gene are SGHRS and YFSETQ. This CDR3 contains 15 residues. J was trimmed by 6 bases and V by 5 bases; bases with no gene match: 9. CDR3 amino acids: CASRLQQGALNEQFF. The CDR3 nucleotides read TGCGCCAGCAGATTACAACAGGGGGCGCTCAATGAGCAGTTCTTC. Based on the CDR3 plus reference TRBV5-1 and TRBJ2-1, the full variable domain is KAGVTQTPRYLIKTRGQQVTLSCSPISGHRSVSWYQQTPGQGLQFLFEYFSETQRNKGNFPGRFSGRQFSNSRSEMNVSTLELGDSALYLCASRLQQGALNEQFFGPGTRLTVL.

The genes are TRBV5-1 and TRBJ1-2; 9 nucleotides match TRBD1. The junction had 4 bases not matched to a gene; V was cut back by 3 bases and J by 4 bases. From germline, CDR1 is SGHRS and CDR2 YFSETQ. This CDR3 has 14 residues. The CDR3: CASSSTGGSYGYTF. In nucleotides, the CDR3 is TGCGCCAGCAGCTCGACAGGGGGAAGCTATGGCTACACCTTC.

The rearrangement uses TRBV19 and TRBJ1-3; no reliable D call. V lost 8 bases, J lost 0 bases, and 8 bases lay in between. This CDR3 region has 13 residues. Germline CDR1 is LNHDA and CDR2 is SQIVND (reference sequence). CDR3 bases: TGTGCCAGTGTTAATTACTCTGGAAACACCATATATTTT. Translation: CASVNYSGNTIYF.

This chain uses TRBV5-6 with TRBJ2-2, with 7 bases identical to TRBD1. J gave up 6 bases and V 5 bases, and 7 bases lay outside the gene matches. The CDR3 consists of 14 residues. Germline loops: CDR1 SGHDT, CDR2 YYEEEE. In nucleotides, the CDR3 is TGTGCCAGCAGTTACAGGGGAATCGCCGGGGAGCTGTTTTTT. Protein product: CASSYRGIAGELFF.

The chain links TRBV12-3 or TRBV12-4 to TRBJ2-4; no definite D call. The CDR3 contains 11 residues. Trimming took off 6 bases at V and 6 bases at J, with 6 bases between the two ends. The CDR3 sequence: CASRASNIQYF. The CDR3 DNA follows: TGTGCCAGCAGGGCCTCAAACATTCAGTACTTC.

This chain uses TRBV7-2 with TRBJ1-1; D not resolved. CDR3 length equals 16 residues. V dropped 5 bases and J dropped 0 bases, with 16 bases sitting between them. Germline values: CDR1 SGHTA, CDR2 FQGNSA. CDR3 bases: TGTGCCAGCAGCCCACCTGACGGAGTGATGAACACTGAAGCTTTCTTT. This translates into CASSPPDGVMNTEAFF.

The J gene is TRBJ2-7, the V gene TRBV28, with TRBD2 matching over 11 bases. Germline V gene lookup returns CDR1 MDHEN and CDR2 SYDVKM. This CDR3 is 16 amino acids long. The junction had 5 bases not matched to a gene; V was cut back by 4 bases and J by 0 bases. CDR3 sequence reads: CASSSPGLAGSYEQYF. The CDR3 region has the DNA TGTGCCAGCAGTTCCCCTGGACTAGCGGGCTCCTACGAGCAGTACTTC.

V gene TRBV2 combines with J gene TRBJ2-7; 7 nucleotides line up with TRBD1. This CDR3 is 19 amino acids long. Germline CDR1 SNHLY, CDR2 FYNNEI. Losses at the gene ends were 0 bases for V and 1 base for J; bases not matched to a gene: 15. In nucleotides, the CDR3 is TGTGCCAGCAGTGAAGCGCTTGGACAGTGGGGGACAGTGTCCTACGAGCAGTACTTC. This sequence encodes CASSEALGQWGTVSYEQYF.

CDR3: CASSSTGRSYEQYF. Here the CDR3 DNA reads TGTGCCAGCAGCTCGACAGGGCGGTCCTACGAGCAGTACTTC. J is TRBJ2-7 and V is TRBV7-2, with 7 positions matching TRBD1. The CDR3 has 14 residues. V dropped 4 bases and J dropped 1; count of bases not matched to a gene: 4. Germline V CDR1 and CDR2: SGHTA, FQGNSA.

V and J are TRBV6-6 and TRBJ2-3; TRBD1 matches 11 bases. Germline V gives CDR1 MNHNY, CDR2 SVGAGI (reference sequence). The trim removed 0 bases at V and 4 bases at J, leaving 3 bases unmatched. The CDR3 contains 16 residues. CDR3 sequence: CASSYSSGQGADTQYF. DNA of the CDR3: TGTGCCAGCAGTTACTCGTCGGGACAGGGGGCAGATACGCAGTATTTT.

In nucleotides, the CDR3 is TGTGCCAGCAGCTCAGGGGTTTACACTGAAGCTTTCTTT. Translated: CASSSGVYTEAFF. The V call is TRBV6-5, the J call TRBJ1-1; D is perhaps TRBD1 (6 bases). V was shortened by 6 bases and J by 3 bases, with 11 bases between the two germline ends. Per germline, CDR1 MNHEY and CDR2 SVGAGI. The CDR3 spans 13 residues.

This chain uses TRBV15 with TRBJ2-2; weak D call: TRBD1 (6 bases). From germline, CDR1 is LNHNV and CDR2 YYDKDF (reference sequence). V lost 4 bases, J lost 2 bases, and 8 bases lay in between. The CDR3 loop spans 14 amino acids. CDR3 loop: CATSMDSNTGELFF. In DNA form, the CDR3 reads TGTGCCACCAGCATGGACAGTAACACCGGGGAGCTGTTTTTT.

The V gene is TRBV7-9, the J gene TRBJ2-1; the match to TRBD2 covers 11 bases. Germline V CDR1 and CDR2: SEHNR, FQNEAQ (reference sequence). With V trimmed by 1 base and J by 9 bases, 11 bases remained unmatched. The CDR3 is 17 residues long. The CDR3 DNA reads TGTGCCAGCAGCTTAGAAGTGGAGAGTAGCGGGGGGGCTGAGCAGTTCTTC. Translation: CASSLEVESSGGAEQFF. The variable domain in full, completed from reference TRBV7-9 and TRBJ2-1, reads DTGVSQNPRHKITKRGQNVTFRCDPISEHNRLYWYRQTLGQGPEFLTYFQNEAQLEKSRLLSDRFSAERPKGSFSTLEIQRTEQGDSAMYLCASSLEVESSGGAEQFFGPGTRLTVL.

This clone appeared a few times. The CDR3 spells CASSLGQGAQYGELFF. The DNA for the CDR3 is TGTGCCAGCAGCCTAGGACAGGGGGCTCAATACGGGGAGCTGTTTTTT. The chain couples TRBV3-1 (or the pseudogene TRBV3-2) to TRBJ2-2; 11 bases align to TRBD1. The junction had 8 bases not matched to a gene; V was cut back by 4 bases and J by 7 bases. CDR3 size: 16 residues. Germline values: CDR1 LGHDT, CDR2 YNNKEL (reference sequence).

This clone was seen more than once but under ten times. This chain uses TRBV28 with TRBJ2-5; 8 bases are shared with TRBD2. The CDR3 length is 14 residues. From germline, CDR1 is MDHEN and CDR2 SYDVKM. J lost 4 bases, V lost 4 bases, and 5 bases had no gene match. CDR3 residues: CASSSGGPRETQYF. In DNA form, the CDR3 reads TGTGCCAGCAGTTCGGGGGGGCCCCGAGAGACCCAGTACTTC.